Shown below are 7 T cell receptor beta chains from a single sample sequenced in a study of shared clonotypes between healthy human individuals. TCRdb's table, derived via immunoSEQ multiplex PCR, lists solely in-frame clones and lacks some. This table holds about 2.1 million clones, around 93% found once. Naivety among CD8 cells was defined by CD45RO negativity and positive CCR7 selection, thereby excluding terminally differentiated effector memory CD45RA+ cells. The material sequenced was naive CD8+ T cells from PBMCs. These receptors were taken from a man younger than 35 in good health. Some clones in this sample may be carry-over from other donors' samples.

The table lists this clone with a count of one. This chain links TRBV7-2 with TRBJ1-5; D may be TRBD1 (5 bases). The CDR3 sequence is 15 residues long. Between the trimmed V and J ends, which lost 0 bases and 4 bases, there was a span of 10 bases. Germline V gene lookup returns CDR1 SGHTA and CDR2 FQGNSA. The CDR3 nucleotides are TGTGCCAGCAGCTTAGCGGGGCTCACGAATCAGCCCCAGCATTTT. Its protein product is CASSLAGLTNQPQHF.

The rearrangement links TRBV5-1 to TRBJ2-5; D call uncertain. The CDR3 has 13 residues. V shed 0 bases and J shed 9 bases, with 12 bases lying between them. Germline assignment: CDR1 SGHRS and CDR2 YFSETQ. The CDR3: CASSLGQVEAQYF. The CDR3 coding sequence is TGCGCCAGCAGCTTGGGACAAGTTGAGGCCCAGTACTTC. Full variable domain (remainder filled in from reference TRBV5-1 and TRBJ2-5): KAGVTQTPRYLIKTRGQQVTLSCSPISGHRSVSWYQQTPGQGLQFLFEYFSETQRNKGNFPGRFSGRQFSNSRSEMNVSTLELGDSALYLCASSLGQVEAQYFGPGTRLLVL.

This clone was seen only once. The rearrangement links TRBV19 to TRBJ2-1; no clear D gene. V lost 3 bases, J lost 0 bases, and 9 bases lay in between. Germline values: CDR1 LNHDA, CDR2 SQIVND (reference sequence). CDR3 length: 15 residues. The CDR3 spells CASSIPKSSYNEQFF. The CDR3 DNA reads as TGTGCCAGTAGTATTCCCAAGAGCTCCTACAATGAGCAGTTCTTC.

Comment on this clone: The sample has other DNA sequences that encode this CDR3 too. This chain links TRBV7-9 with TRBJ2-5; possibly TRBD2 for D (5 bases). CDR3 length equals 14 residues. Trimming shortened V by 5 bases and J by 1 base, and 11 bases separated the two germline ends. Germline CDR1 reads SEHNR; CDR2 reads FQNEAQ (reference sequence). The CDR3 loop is CASSPTGIQETQYF. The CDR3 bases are TGTGCCAGCAGCCCGACCGGGATCCAAGAGACCCAGTACTTC.

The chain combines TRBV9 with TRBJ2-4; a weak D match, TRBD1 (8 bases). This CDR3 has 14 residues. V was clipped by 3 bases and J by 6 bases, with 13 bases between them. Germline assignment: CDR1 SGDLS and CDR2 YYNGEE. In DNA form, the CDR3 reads TGTGCCAGCAGCGAGGGGGGGACAGGAAACATTCAGTACTTC. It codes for CASSEGGTGNIQYF.

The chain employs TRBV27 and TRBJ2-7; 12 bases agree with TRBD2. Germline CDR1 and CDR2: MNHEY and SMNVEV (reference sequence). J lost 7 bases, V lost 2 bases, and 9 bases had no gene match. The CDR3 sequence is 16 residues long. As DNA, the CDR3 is TGTGCCAGCAGTTTAGGGACACTAGCGGGGGGCGGAGAGCAGTACTTC. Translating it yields CASSLGTLAGGGEQYF.

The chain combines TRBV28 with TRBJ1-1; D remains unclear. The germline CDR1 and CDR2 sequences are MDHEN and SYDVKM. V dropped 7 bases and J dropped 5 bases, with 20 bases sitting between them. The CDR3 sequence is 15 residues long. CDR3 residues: CASKYLTEGWTEAFF. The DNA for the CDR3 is TGTGCCAGCAAATACCTCACAGAGGGATGGACTGAAGCTTTCTTT.